The T cell receptor beta chain described here comes from a study of blood T cell repertoires in COVID-19. For the study at large: Acute and convalescent COVID-19 specimens originated in the United States, Italy and Spain.

Using immunoSEQ multiplex PCR, the repertoire was profiled, and TCRdb retains in-frame clones only, with some absent. Among roughly 130,000 clones, approximately 80% were seen once, and the ten largest hold about 15%. Germline CDR1 and CDR2: LNHDA and SQIVND (reference sequence). The J segment lost 6 bases and the V segment lost 5 bases, leaving 6 bases of the junction unmatched. The CDR3 extends over 15 amino acids. Source material: peripheral blood. The chain uses TRBV19 and TRBJ2-2, with 10 bases aligning to TRBD2. This TCR was sampled from a woman aged 50 to 60 with acute or convalescent COVID-19. The CDR3 DNA reads as TGTGCCAGTAGTGCCCTAGCGGGGGTTTCCGGGGAGCTGTTTTTT. Translation: CASSALAGVSGELFF.